The 23 T cell receptor beta chains below were found in one sample sequenced in a study of tumor and adjacent non-tumor tissue in lung cancer. This sample's RNA came from whole unsorted tissue. The normal lung tissue was taken more than 3 cm from the tumor edge. TCRbeta libraries were built with three rounds of nested PCR, modified from ARM-PCR. Each CDR3 protein gets one entry after TCRdb re-called the multiplex PCR reads with MiXCR. The table records some 100,000 distinct CDR3 sequences, 65% of them present only once. The source material was distant non-tumor lung tissue. These receptor sequences come from a man younger than 45 with non-small cell lung cancer.

On this clonotype: Germline and junction disagree at one end, which may indicate a read error. The V and J genes are TRBV11-2 and TRBJ1-6; no clear D. Germline CDR1 SGHAT, CDR2 FQNNGV. CDR3 size: 13 residues. The CDR3 DNA reads as TGTGCCAGCAGCCTAGAGTTTAATACACCCCTCCACTTT. Its translation: CASSLEFNTPLHF.

This clonotype was recorded a few times. The chain employs TRBV11-2 and TRBJ2-2, with D possibly matching TRBD2 (6 bases). Trimming stripped 2 bases from V and 5 bases from J, with 18 bases between. From germline, CDR1 is SGHAT and CDR2 FQNNGV. The CDR3 length is 17 residues. The CDR3 sequence is CASSLLGSRRTTGELFF. As DNA, the CDR3 is TGTGCCAGCAGCTTACTCGGGAGCAGGCGAACAACCGGGGAGCTGTTTTTT.

This clonotype appeared a few times. This could be a read error, since a much larger clone is one nucleotide away. The gene calls are TRBV20-1 and TRBJ2-1; no reliable D call. The V end lost 4 bases, the J end lost 0 bases, and 10 bases lay between the germline ends. This CDR3 is built from 14 residues. The V gene's germline CDR1 is DFQATT and CDR2 SNEGSKA (reference sequence). CDR3 amino acids: CSAKDWSSYNEQFF. Here the CDR3 DNA reads TGCAGTGCTAAAGACTGGAGCTCCTACAATGAGCAGTTCTTC.

As for this clonotype: The junction departs from the called germline gene at one end, perhaps through a read error. The chain is built from TRBV6-5 and TRBJ1-1, with a tentative D call TRBD1 (6 bases). The CDR3 contains 14 residues. Per the germline V gene, CDR1 is MNHEY and CDR2 is SVGAGI. This chain's CDR3 is CACSPYRTAILAFF. The CDR3 nucleotides read TGTGCCTGCAGTCCCTATCGGACAGCGATATTAGCTTTCTTT.

This chain uses TRBV11-2 with TRBJ2-1; 11 positions agree with TRBD2. The V segment lost 9 bases and the J segment 5 bases; nucleotides outside the gene matches: 9. Germline CDR1 reads SGHAT; CDR2 reads FQNNGV. CDR3 length equals 15 residues. CDR3 amino acids: CASRNGLAGHNEQFF. CDR3 sequence (DNA): TGTGCCAGTAGGAATGGACTAGCGGGCCACAATGAGCAGTTCTTC.

This chain links TRBV7-9 with TRBJ2-7; 10 bases map to TRBD1. This CDR3 comprises 16 residues. The V segment lost 6 bases and the J segment 0 bases; nucleotides outside the gene matches: 8. From germline, CDR1 is SEHNR and CDR2 FQNEAQ (reference sequence). Here the CDR3 reads CASSRDRGPLSYEQYF. Written as DNA, the CDR3 is TGTGCCAGCAGTCGGGACAGGGGCCCCCTCTCCTACGAGCAGTACTTC.

As to this clonotype: This clone may be a read error of a much larger clone one base away. The genes are TRBV5-6 and TRBJ2-6; D not resolved. From germline, CDR1 is SGHDT and CDR2 YYEEEE. This CDR3 has 16 amino acids. V was pared by 1 base and J by 0 bases, with 8 bases between. The CDR3 DNA reads TGTGCCAGCAGCTTGTCGGTCTTCTCTGGGGCCAACGTCCTGACTTTC. This codes for CASSLSVFSGANVLTF. Supplemented by reference TRBV5-6 and TRBJ2-6, the full variable domain reads DAGVTQSPTHLIKTRGQQVTLRCSPKSGHDTVSWYQQALGQGPQFIFQYYEEEERQRGNFPDRFSGHQFPNYSSELNVNALLLGDSALYLCASSLSVFSGANVLTFGAGSRLTVL.

Comments on this clonotype: A read error may account for a junction end that differs from germline. This chain links TRBV29-1 with TRBJ2-7, with D perhaps TRBD1 or TRBD2 (5 bases each). The CDR3 is made up of 13 amino acids. Looked up from germline, CDR1 is SQVTM and CDR2 is ANQGSEA. CDR3 amino acids: CSVEVRDSYEQYF. The CDR3 nucleotides are TGTAGCGTTGAAGTCAGGGATTCCTACGAGCAGTACTTC.

V gene TRBV21-1 combines with J gene TRBJ1-5. TRBV21-1 is flagged as a pseudogene. CDR3 length equals 15 residues. CDR3 residues: CASSKGTVGDQPQHF. In DNA, the CDR3 is TGTGCCAGCAGCAAAGGAACGGTAGGCGATCAGCCCCAGCATTTT.

Note on this clonotype: A much larger clone lies one base from this, so it may be a read error. The gene calls are TRBV6-5 and TRBJ2-1, with 7 nucleotides matching TRBD1. This CDR3 comprises 15 residues. V trimming: 4 bases; J trimming: 0 bases; junction bases outside the gene matches: 3. CDR1 and CDR2 from the germline V gene are MNHEY and SVGAGI. CDR3 protein: CASSCSGGSYNEQFF. The CDR3, as DNA: TGTGCCAGCAGTTGTTCAGGGGGCTCCTACAATGAGCAGTTCTTC.

The chain links TRBV20-1 to TRBJ2-1, with D tentatively TRBD1 (5 bases). The CDR3 is made up of 13 amino acids. Trimming removed 3 bases at V and 1 base at J, with 7 bases between. Germline V CDR1 and CDR2: DFQATT, SNEGSKA (reference sequence). The CDR3 bases are TGCAGTGCTAGGTACAGGTCCTACAATGAGCAGTTCTTC. It encodes CSARYRSYNEQFF.

This clonotype came up many times. This chain links TRBV20-1 with TRBJ1-2; 9 bases map to TRBD1. This CDR3 comprises 14 residues. In germline, CDR1 is DFQATT, CDR2 SNEGSKA (reference sequence). Trimming removed 3 bases from V and 8 bases from J; junction bases left unmatched: 10. Written as DNA, the CDR3 is TGCAGTGCTAGCCTGGGACAGGGCTATGGCGGCTACACCTTC. Its protein product is CSASLGQGYGGYTF.

The chain uses TRBV29-1 and TRBJ2-5; D ambiguous. V was shortened by 3 bases and J by 5 bases, with 7 bases between the two germline ends. Germline V gene lookup returns CDR1 SQVTM and CDR2 ANQGSEA. The CDR3 loop spans 11 amino acids. This CDR3 is CSVDWSETQYF. As DNA, the CDR3 is TGCAGCGTTGATTGGTCCGAGACCCAGTACTTC.

Points on this clonotype: Mismatch with germline at one junction end may stem from a read error. The chain recombines TRBV10-3 with TRBJ2-1; perhaps D is TRBD1 or TRBD2 (5 bases each). Germline lookup yields CDR1 ENHRY and CDR2 SYGVKD. This CDR3 contains 17 residues. The CDR3 loop is CAISEALATGPLDDQLF. The DNA for the CDR3 is TGTGCCATCAGTGAGGCACTCGCGACGGGACCTCTGGATGACCAGTTATTC.

This clonotype showed up just a few times. A much bigger clone sits one base away, suggesting this may be a read error. CDR3 protein: CASSYSETVEKLFF. The CDR3, as DNA: TGTGCCAGCAGTTACTCCGAGACAGTGGAAAAACTGTTTTTT. The chain couples TRBV6-2 or TRBV6-3 to TRBJ1-4; D might be TRBD1 (5 bases). This CDR3 has 14 residues. Germline V lookup: CDR1 MNHEY, CDR2 SVGEGT. V lost 0 bases and J 8 bases, leaving 10 bases between the germline ends.

A word on this clonotype: The junction and the germline gene differ at one end; a read error may be behind it. The genes are TRBV12-3 or TRBV12-4 and TRBJ2-2, with D perhaps assigned TRBD1 or TRBD2 (6 bases each). The CDR3 runs 14 residues. CDR3 DNA: TGTGCCAGCAGGCGGGAAGGGGACACCGGGGAGCTGTCTTTC. Translation gives CASRREGDTGELSF.

This clonotype was picked up a small number of times. It may be a read error: a sequence one base away is much more abundant. The chain has TRBV10-3 and TRBJ2-1, with D unclear. Trimming pared 11 bases from V and 5 bases from J, leaving 22 bases between. In germline, CDR1 is ENHRY, CDR2 SYGVKD. The CDR3 totals 15 residues. CDR3: CAFSPGGAGNNEQFF. DNA of the CDR3: TGTGCCTTCTCGCCAGGCGGTGCCGGAAACAATGAGCAGTTCTTC.

This chain uses TRBV20-1 with TRBJ1-1; no firm D call. Germline loops: CDR1 DFQATT, CDR2 SNEGSKA (reference sequence). The CDR3 is made up of 15 amino acids. V lost 7 bases, J lost 0 bases, and 18 bases lay in between. The CDR3 DNA follows: TGCAGTGATAGTCGCGAGGAGGGCCTGAACACTGAAGCTTTCTTT. Protein sequence: CSDSREEGLNTEAFF.

The gene calls are TRBV5-1 and TRBJ2-5; 8 bases map to TRBD1. Per germline, CDR1 SGHRS and CDR2 YFSETQ. There are 15 residues in the CDR3. The junction had 11 bases not matched to a gene; V was cut back by 6 bases and J by 4 bases. The CDR3 nucleotides are TGCGCCAGCAACGCACAGACAGACAGGGGAGAGACCCAGTACTTC. This gives the protein CASNAQTDRGETQYF. The full variable domain, in which reference TRBV5-1 and TRBJ2-5 provide the parts outside the CDR3, is KAGVTQTPRYLIKTRGQQVTLSCSPISGHRSVSWYQQTPGQGLQFLFEYFSETQRNKGNFPGRFSGRQFSNSRSEMNVSTLELGDSALYLCASNAQTDRGETQYFGPGTRLLVL.

The table lists this clonotype with a few counts. The V and J genes are TRBV13 and TRBJ1-6, with a weak D call TRBD1 (5 bases). This CDR3 is built from 14 residues. Trimming cost V 4 bases and J 13 bases, with 17 bases left between them. The germline gives CDR1 PRHDT, CDR2 FYEKMQ (reference sequence). The CDR3 here is CASSSGTGIEPLHF. DNA for the CDR3: TGTGCCAGCAGCTCAGGGACCGGGATAGAGCCCCTCCACTTT.

Concerning this clonotype: This CDR3 is missing its conserved last phenylalanine or tryptophan, likely due to a read error. The chain uses TRBV11-2 and TRBJ2-7, with TRBD2 matching over 13 bases. The CDR3 length is 14 residues. CDR1 is SGHAT, CDR2 FQNNGV, per germline. CDR3 bases: TGTTCCAGCAGCCCCGGACTAGCGGGAGCCGAGCAGTACTCC. It yields the protein CSSSPGLAGAEQYS.

This clonotype turned up a few times. The chain couples TRBV11-1 to TRBJ2-7; 7 bases line up with TRBD2. The CDR3 sequence is 13 residues long. J lost 6 bases, V lost 4 bases, and 6 bases had no gene match. CDR1 SGHAT and CDR2 FQDESV come from the germline V gene (reference sequence). The DNA for the CDR3 is TGTGCCAGCAGCTCAGCGGGGCTGCGCGAGCAGTACTTC. It yields the protein CASSSAGLREQYF.

For this clonotype: One end of the junction fails to match germline, which may point to a read error. The V gene is TRBV11-1, the J gene TRBJ1-1; D possibly corresponds to TRBD1 (6 bases). Germline assignment: CDR1 SGHAT and CDR2 FQDESV (reference sequence). This CDR3 region has 14 residues. In nucleotides, the CDR3 is TGTGCCATCAACCGGACAGCTGTGAACATTGAAGCTTTCTTT. This translates into CAINRTAVNIEAFF.